This TCR beta chain was sequenced for a study of beta chain features in type 1 diabetes. Sequenced material consisted of expressed TCRB transcripts (all of the isolated RNA was reverse transcribed). Assay: immunoSEQ multiplex PCR; the TCRdb copy retains only in-frame clones and omits some. Here the sample spans under 550,000 clones, about an eighth being singletons. Germline CDR1 is SGHRS and CDR2 is YFSETQ. The CDR3 spans 11 residues. Trimming pared 7 bases from V and 2 bases from J, leaving 5 bases between. The receptor comes from a woman aged 18 to 35 in good health. Sequencing used naive CD4+ T cells from blood. The chain recombines TRBV5-1 with TRBJ2-3; no firm D call. CDR3 sequence (DNA): TGCGCCAGCGGGTCCACAGATACGCAGTATTTT. Translation: CASGSTDTQYF.